The 17 T cell receptor beta chains reported below all come from one sample, sequenced in a study of blood T cells in healthy people across ages. With a J-beta primer mix and a sample-barcoded 5' primer, a second PCR ran 7 to 11 cycles. TCRdb called the 5' RACE reads again in MiXCR, with one record for every CDR3 protein. The data show 1,300,000 or so distinct CDR3 sequences, approximately 63% seen once. Sample: blood. The receptors originated from a man aged 18 to 35 in good health.

The V gene is TRBV29-1, the J gene TRBJ1-2; D unclear. Germline CDR1 reads SQVTM; CDR2 reads ANQGSEA. Deletions cut 5 bases from V and 6 bases from J, with 16 bases between. This CDR3 has 13 residues. CDR3 bases: TGCAGCGTTCAACCGGGCCTCCAAGATGGCTACACCTTC. Amino acid sequence: CSVQPGLQDGYTF.

The chain links TRBV11-2 to TRBJ1-1; tentatively, D is TRBD1 (5 bases). Germline V gives CDR1 SGHAT, CDR2 FQNNGV. The ends were cut back, 2 bases at V and 4 bases at J, with 14 bases in the middle. The CDR3 extends over 15 amino acids. DNA of the CDR3: TGTGCCAGCAGCTTATTTTTGGGGACCTCCACTGAAGCTTTCTTT. Its translation is CASSLFLGTSTEAFF.

The CDR3 DNA follows: TGTGCCAGCAGTCGGGTAGCGGGGGCGAACACCGGGGAGCTGTTTTTT. Its protein is CASSRVAGANTGELFF. This chain connects TRBV27 to TRBJ2-2; 9 nucleotides line up with TRBD2. Germline lookup yields CDR1 MNHEY and CDR2 SMNVEV (reference sequence). Trimming removed 5 bases from V and 0 bases from J; junction bases left unmatched: 4. This CDR3 is 16 amino acids long.

This clonotype has only one observation. The rearrangement uses TRBV2 and TRBJ2-1; D not certain. With 6 bases removed from V and 6 bases from J, the gap between germline ends came to 15 bases. The germline gives CDR1 SNHLY, CDR2 FYNNEI. This CDR3 region has 14 residues. The CDR3 sequence is CASRRPGPANEQFF. In nucleotides, the CDR3 is TGTGCCAGCAGACGCCCGGGCCCTGCCAATGAGCAGTTCTTC.

V gene TRBV20-1 combines with J gene TRBJ2-2; a weak D match, TRBD1 (7 bases). CDR3 length equals 15 residues. V lost 3 bases and J lost 3, with 14 bases in between. Per germline, CDR1 DFQATT and CDR2 SNEGSKA (reference sequence). This chain's CDR3 is CSARAGGLDTGELFF. The DNA of the CDR3 is TGCAGTGCTAGGGCAGGGGGGCTTGACACCGGGGAGCTGTTTTTT.

The genes are TRBV6-5 and TRBJ1-2; 8 positions match TRBD1. This CDR3 has 14 residues. The V and J ends lost 4 bases and 2 bases, in that order; junction bases with no gene match: 3. Germline V CDR1 and CDR2: MNHEY, SVGAGI. The CDR3 sequence: CASSFQGANYGYTF. Written as DNA, the CDR3 is TGTGCCAGCAGTTTTCAGGGGGCAAACTATGGCTACACCTTC.

The CDR3 spells CASSLGGNRVGEQFF. CDR3 nucleotides: TGTGCCAGCAGCTTAGGGGGGAACAGGGTGGGTGAGCAGTTCTTC. V gene TRBV7-2 combines with J gene TRBJ2-1; D perhaps matches TRBD1 (6 bases). Germline-derived CDR1 and CDR2 are SGHTA and FQGNSA. Trimming stripped 1 base from V and 9 bases from J, with 16 bases between. This CDR3 is 15 amino acids long.

The V gene is TRBV10-1, the J gene TRBJ1-2, with D unresolved. The CDR3 runs 14 residues. V dropped 3 bases and J dropped 4 bases, with 12 bases sitting between them. Germline CDR1 is WNHNN and CDR2 is SYGVQD (reference sequence). The CDR3 nucleotides are TGCGCCAGCAGTGATCCTAGGTCTGGCTATGGCTACACCTTC. Its protein is CASSDPRSGYGYTF.

The V and J genes are TRBV20-1 and TRBJ2-1; 8 bases agree with TRBD2. The CDR3 runs to 15 residues. Germline lookup yields CDR1 DFQATT and CDR2 SNEGSKA (reference sequence). Trimming at V came to 3 bases and at J to 8 bases, leaving 12 bases not matched to a gene. The CDR3 sequence: CSASGLAGGYDEQFF. DNA of the CDR3: TGCAGTGCTAGTGGCCTTGCGGGAGGATACGATGAGCAGTTCTTC.

This sequence joins TRBV12-3 or TRBV12-4 and TRBJ2-1, with no clear D. The CDR3 is made up of 13 amino acids. V was cut by 5 bases and J by 8 bases, with 13 bases left in between. Here the CDR3 reads CASSPGRIDEQFF. The DNA of the CDR3 is TGTGCCAGCAGTCCAGGCAGGATCGATGAGCAGTTCTTC.

The chain carries TRBV21-1 and TRBJ2-1; no DNA check was done on the table's D call, TRBD1. TRBV21-1 is recorded as a pseudogene. The CDR3 spans 15 residues. CDR3 amino acids: CASFPGGRGGNEQFF. The CDR3 bases are TGTGCCAGCTTCCCGGGAGGCAGGGGGGGCAATGAGCAGTTCTTC.

The sample holds one count of this clonotype. The chain combines TRBV7-2 with TRBJ2-5; TRBD1 agrees at 10 bases. This CDR3 region has 16 residues. The germline CDR1 and CDR2 sequences are SGHTA and FQGNSA. Germline trimming cut 4 bases from V and 5 bases from J; bases unmatched to any gene: 10. CDR3 bases: TGTGCCAGCAGCTACGGTACTGGGACAGGGGTCGAGACCCAGTACTTC. Its protein is CASSYGTGTGVETQYF.

The sample holds a few counts of this clonotype. The chain employs TRBV2 and TRBJ2-3, with 9 bases identical to TRBD2. Trimming removed 3 bases from V and 4 bases from J; junction bases left unmatched: 5. This CDR3 has 15 residues. In germline, CDR1 is SNHLY, CDR2 FYNNEI. The CDR3, as DNA: TGTGCCAGCAGTGAGATTAGCGGGAGCGCAGATACGCAGTATTTT. Its protein product is CASSEISGSADTQYF.

The chain has TRBV12-3 or TRBV12-4 and TRBJ1-1; 8 nucleotides line up with TRBD1. The CDR3 totals 13 residues. V lost 5 bases, J lost 11 bases, and 10 bases stayed unmatched. The CDR3 nucleotides are TGTGCCAGCAGTCCGATTACAGGGGGTGAGGCTTTCTTT. It yields the protein CASSPITGGEAFF.

The V and J genes are TRBV4-1 and TRBJ2-5; D is ambiguous. The V end was cut by 4 bases, the J end by 4 bases, with 10 bases between. Germline V gene lookup returns CDR1 MGHRA and CDR2 YSYEKL. The CDR3 consists of 13 residues. The CDR3 DNA sequence: TGCGCCAGCAGCCGTTCCCTGGGAGAGACCCAGTACTTC. Translation gives CASSRSLGETQYF.

The table lists this clonotype with a count of one. The chain recombines TRBV12-3 or TRBV12-4 with TRBJ2-2, with D unclear. The CDR3 is made up of 15 amino acids. The V end was cut by 0 bases, the J end by 5 bases, with 10 bases between. In nucleotides, the CDR3 is TGTGCCAGCAGTTTAGCGGGATATGGGACCGGGGAGCTGTTTTTT. This gives the protein CASSLAGYGTGELFF.

CDR3 nucleotides: TGTGCCAGCTCAAAGACAGATCCCTACGAGCAGTACTTC. Translated: CASSKTDPYEQYF. V is TRBV2 and J is TRBJ2-5; D may be TRBD1 (5 bases). The DNA end lines up better with TRBJ2-7; the J call may be wrong. CDR3 length: 13 residues. Germline V gene data show CDR1 as SNHLY and CDR2 as FYNNEI.